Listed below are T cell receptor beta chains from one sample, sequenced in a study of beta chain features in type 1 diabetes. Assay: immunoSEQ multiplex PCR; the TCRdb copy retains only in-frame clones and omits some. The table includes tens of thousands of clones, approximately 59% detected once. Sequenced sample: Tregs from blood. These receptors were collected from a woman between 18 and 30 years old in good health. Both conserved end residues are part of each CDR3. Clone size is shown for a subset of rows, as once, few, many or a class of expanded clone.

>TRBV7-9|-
CASSLGGRGANVLTF
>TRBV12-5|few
CASGLKQDNEQFF
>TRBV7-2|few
CASSLARLASTGELFF
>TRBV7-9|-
CASSLGIQANEKLFF
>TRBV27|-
CASSLYGGTDTQYF
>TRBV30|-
CAWSGDRAVTLHF
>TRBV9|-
CASSVGGAGELFF
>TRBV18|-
CASSPRRKVNRALGETQYF
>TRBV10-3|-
CAISESGGEAFF
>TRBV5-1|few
CASSWGQVYNEQFF
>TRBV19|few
CASSVDRGQREQYF
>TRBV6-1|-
CASRGGGIDEQFF
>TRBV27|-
CASSIYAQGLRYTEAFF
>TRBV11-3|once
CASSLDMASGSRRTQYF
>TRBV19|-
CASSSIAGISNYGYTF
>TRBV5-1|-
CASSPRLQETQYF
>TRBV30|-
CAWSPGTGRNQPQHF
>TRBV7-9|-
CASSGLAAAGAYNEQFF
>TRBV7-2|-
CASSSGAGVAFF
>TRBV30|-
CAWSVGTGGGYTF
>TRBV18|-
CASSPSGSPTSGYTF
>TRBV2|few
CASRATLAGGMVQYF
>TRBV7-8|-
CASSLNQLTDTQYF
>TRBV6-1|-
CASSRDRPYEQYF
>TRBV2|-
CASRKGTGTNQPQHF
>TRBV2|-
CASSETGGGSYNEQFF
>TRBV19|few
CASRVGYGYTF
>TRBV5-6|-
CASSLGGDTEAFF
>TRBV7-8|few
CAGTRGSSTDTQYF
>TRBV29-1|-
CSVEDHRVGFRQPQHF
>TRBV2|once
CASRRTSGPTDTQYF
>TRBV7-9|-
CASSSTGTYGYTF
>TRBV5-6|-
CASSLGQGAGNTEAFF
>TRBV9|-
CASSVSGTTDTQYF
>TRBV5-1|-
CASSLGRVYNEQFF
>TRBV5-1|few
CASSLVRDNSYEQYF
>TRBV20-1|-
CSAHDTTEAFF